A single sample gave rise to the 18 T cell receptor beta chains below, sequenced in a study of blood T cells in healthy people across ages. Through a sample-barcoded 5' primer and a J-beta primer mix, a second PCR was run for roughly 6 to 12 cycles. MiXCR was run by TCRdb on the 5' RACE reads, yielding one entry per CDR3 protein. The table includes around 2 million distinct CDR3 sequences, about 39% detected once. Input material: blood. These receptors all stem from a human donor in good health.

The chain joins TRBV10-3 to TRBJ1-2; TRBD1 agrees at 7 bases. CDR1 is ENHRY, CDR2 SYGVKD, per germline. This CDR3 region has 11 residues. V was pared by 9 bases and J by 12 bases, with 10 bases of the junction left unmatched. CDR3 DNA sequence: TGTGCCATTGGGACAGAGTCTCTGCACACCTTC. It yields the protein CAIGTESLHTF.

V usage is TRBV29-1 and J usage is TRBJ2-5; 7 bases line up with TRBD1. Germline loops: CDR1 SQVTM, CDR2 ANQGSEA. This CDR3 region has 14 residues. Trimming removed 6 bases from V and 5 bases from J; junction bases left unmatched: 12. Here the CDR3 DNA reads TGCAGCGTCACCGATACAGGGGTATCGGAGACCCAGTACTTC. Translating gives CSVTDTGVSETQYF.

A few counts support this clonotype. The V gene is TRBV5-1, the J gene TRBJ2-5; the D call may be TRBD1 or TRBD2 (5 bases each). Germline V gives CDR1 SGHRS, CDR2 YFSETQ. V lost 3 bases to trimming and J lost 4 bases, with 13 bases between them. The CDR3 extends over 14 amino acids. CDR3 loop: CASSSQGEGETQYF. The CDR3 DNA reads TGCGCCAGCAGCTCCCAGGGTGAGGGAGAGACCCAGTACTTC.

This clonotype was counted a few times. The chain has TRBV10-3 and TRBJ2-1; D unclear. The CDR3 covers 11 residues. V gave up 4 bases and J gave up 8 bases, with 6 bases separating them. In germline, CDR1 is ENHRY, CDR2 SYGVKD. CDR3 sequence reads: CAISVAHEQFF. The CDR3, as DNA: TGTGCCATCAGTGTGGCCCATGAGCAGTTCTTC.

This clonotype appeared a few times. The rearrangement joins TRBV10-3 to TRBJ2-1, with D possibly matching TRBD2 (5 bases). V was cut by 3 bases and J by 9 bases, with 12 bases left in between. Germline CDR1 ENHRY, CDR2 SYGVKD. This CDR3 contains 13 residues. The DNA of the CDR3 is TGTGCCATCAGTGAACGACCAAGCGGTGAGCAGTTCTTC. This encodes CAISERPSGEQFF.

This clonotype was seen repeatedly, ten times or more. The V and J genes are TRBV6-5 and TRBJ2-5; either TRBD1 or TRBD2 may fit D (6 bases each). CDR3 length equals 14 residues. CDR1 MNHEY and CDR2 SVGAGI come from the germline V gene. The germline V and J ends were trimmed by 6 bases and 2 bases, with 13 bases remaining between them. The CDR3 here is CASSSPGAQETQYF. The CDR3 region has the DNA TGTGCCAGCAGCTCCCCGGGGGCTCAAGAGACCCAGTACTTC.

This chain connects TRBV6-1 to TRBJ2-7, with D possibly being TRBD2 (7 bases). CDR1 and CDR2 (germline): MNHNS, SASEGT. The CDR3 is made up of 15 amino acids. The ends were cut back, 2 bases at V and 2 bases at J, with 13 bases in the middle. CDR3 DNA sequence: TGTGCCAGCAGTGAATGGGGGGGGGGCACCTACGAGCAGTACTTC. It encodes CASSEWGGGTYEQYF.

The chain employs TRBV20-1 and TRBJ1-2, with TRBD1 identical over 7 bases. Trimming at V came to 3 bases and at J to 6 bases, leaving 1 base not matched to a gene. CDR1 and CDR2 (germline): DFQATT, SNEGSKA (reference sequence). This CDR3 region has 11 residues. CDR3 DNA sequence: TGCAGTGCTAGCAGGGGGGATGGCTACACCTTC. Translated: CSASRGDGYTF.

This clonotype was found a few times. The V gene is TRBV12-3 or TRBV12-4, the J gene TRBJ2-7, with no clear D. The germline V and J ends were trimmed by 0 bases and 5 bases, with 8 bases remaining between them. CDR3 size: 13 residues. The CDR3 sequence: CASSLALRNEQYF. Here the CDR3 DNA reads TGTGCCAGCAGTTTAGCGCTTAGGAACGAGCAGTACTTC.

The V call is TRBV29-1, the J call TRBJ2-3; possibly TRBD1 or TRBD2 for D (5 bases each). Germline V gives CDR1 SQVTM, CDR2 ANQGSEA. CDR3 length equals 14 residues. Between the trimmed V and J ends, which lost 5 bases and 1 base, there was a span of 13 bases. In DNA form, the CDR3 reads TGCAGCGTTCGGGACGGCAGGGGCACAGATACGCAGTATTTT. Translated: CSVRDGRGTDTQYF.

The chain carries TRBV20-1 and TRBJ2-3, with D possibly being TRBD2 (5 bases). Trimming stripped 2 bases from V and 1 base from J, with 10 bases between. Germline V CDR1 and CDR2: DFQATT, SNEGSKA (reference sequence). The CDR3 loop spans 14 amino acids. This chain's CDR3 is CSARRTPRTDTQYF. In DNA form, the CDR3 reads TGCAGTGCTAGAAGGACTCCACGCACAGATACGCAGTATTTT.

This clonotype has only one observation. The V gene is TRBV24-1, the J gene TRBJ2-7; TRBD1 is a possible D gene (5 bases). CDR3 length equals 12 residues. The germline CDR1 and CDR2 sequences are KGHDR and SFDVKD. CDR3 amino acids: CTASIQGGEQYF. As DNA, the CDR3 is TGTACCGCCTCAATCCAGGGTGGCGAGCAGTACTTC.

The chain's CDR3 is CSASRQGWSGELFF. The CDR3 coding sequence is TGCAGTGCGTCTAGACAGGGTTGGTCCGGGGAGCTGTTTTTT. This sequence joins TRBV20-1 and TRBJ2-2; 7 bases agree with TRBD1. CDR1 and CDR2 from the germline V gene are DFQATT and SNEGSKA (reference sequence). The length of the CDR3 is 14 residues. V trimming: 6 bases; J trimming: 6 bases; junction bases outside the gene matches: 10.

The chain couples TRBV20-1 to TRBJ2-3; D is undetermined. Trimming took off 3 bases at V and 6 bases at J, with 16 bases between the two ends. Germline CDR1 is DFQATT and CDR2 is SNEGSKA (reference sequence). The CDR3 loop spans 14 amino acids. The CDR3: CSASRRLDGDTQYF. CDR3 nucleotide sequence: TGCAGTGCTAGTCGGCGGCTAGACGGGGATACGCAGTATTTT.

This chain connects TRBV7-2 to TRBJ1-2; TRBD1 is a possible D gene (6 bases). In germline, CDR1 is SGHTA, CDR2 FQGNSA. Trimming cost V 3 bases and J 0 bases, with 11 bases left between them. CDR3 length: 15 amino acids. Here the CDR3 reads CASSFPGHTNYGYTF. CDR3 nucleotides: TGTGCCAGCAGCTTCCCGGGACACACTAACTATGGCTACACCTTC.

This clonotype came up a few times. The genes are TRBV12-5 and TRBJ2-1; 11 nucleotides align to TRBD2. CDR1 is LGHNT and CDR2 is FRNRAP in the germline V gene. V lost 7 bases to trimming and J lost 10 bases; unmatched junction nucleotides: 3. CDR3 size: 12 residues. The CDR3 DNA sequence: TGTGCTAGTGCACTAGCGGGGGTCGAGCAGTTCTTC. It specifies CASALAGVEQFF.

The CDR3 sequence is CASSQLKGNEQYF. The DNA of the CDR3 is TGTGCCAGCAGCCAACTTAAGGGGAACGAGCAGTACTTC. V and J are TRBV4-2 and TRBJ2-7; D may be TRBD1 (5 bases). The CDR3 loop spans 13 amino acids. In germline, CDR1 is LGHNA, CDR2 YNFKEQ. Trimming took 2 bases from V and 5 from J, leaving 10 bases between them.

This clonotype was detected only a few times. The gene calls are TRBV2 and TRBJ2-1; 11 bases match TRBD2. Trimming removed 7 bases from V and 10 bases from J; junction bases left unmatched: 3. Germline V lookup: CDR1 SNHLY, CDR2 FYNNEI. The length of the CDR3 is 12 residues. The CDR3 region is CASKRLAGEQFF. CDR3 bases: TGTGCCAGCAAAAGACTAGCGGGAGAGCAGTTCTTC.